This T cell receptor beta chain was retrieved from a study of metastatic and nonmetastatic thyroid tumors. Study background: Thyroid patients, malignant and benign, had repertoires compared across blood and tumor or nodule tissue. Findings and limits, study-wide: Patients with malignant thyroid tumors reportedly had significantly higher TCR beta diversity than those with benign nodules, in blood and tumor.

As processed by the authors: CDR3 differences across clinicopathological groups were used to build a distant-metastasis classifier for papillary thyroid cancer. TCRdb redid the clone calls on the PCR reads using MiXCR. The V and J calls were not made by the authors but by TCRdb's processing. The sample holds approximately 20,000 clones, roughly 22% seen once. The length of the CDR3 is 19 residues. Germline trimming cut 3 bases from V and 1 base from J; bases unmatched to any gene: 11. Looked up from germline, CDR1 is SGHTA and CDR2 is FQGNSA. Prior to thyroid surgery, none of the patients had received any treatment. As to this clone: What it binds is not known.

The specimen was tumor tissue. The rearrangement joins TRBV7-2 to TRBJ2-1, with 11 bases lining up with TRBD2. The clonotype originates from a male donor with papillary thyroid cancer or a benign thyroid nodule (not recorded which). Some clones in this sample may be carry-over from other donors' samples. The CDR3 bases are TGTGCCAGCAGCTTCGGACTAGCGGGCTTTAAGAGGTCCTACAATGAGCAGTTCTTC. It specifies CASSFGLAGFKRSYNEQFF.